This T cell receptor (beta chain) was captured in a study of shared clonotypes between healthy human individuals. Profiling relied on immunoSEQ multiplex PCR, and the TCRdb table lists in-frame clones only, not all of them. The sample lists a few million clones, more than 80% seen once, with 0.39% in the top ten. V lost 2 bases to trimming and J lost 0 bases, with 13 bases between them. This CDR3 contains 16 residues. Germline V gene sequence: CDR1 KGHSH, CDR2 LQKENI. The chain links TRBV18 to TRBJ1-2; D gene ambiguous. This receptor was taken from a man younger than 35 in good health. Some clones in this sample may be carry-over from other donors' samples. The sample comprised naive CD4+ T cells from PBMCs. Subset described: CD45RA+ positively selected. The CDR3 nucleotides read TGTGCCAGCTCACCAGGCAGGACCGGAGCTAACTATGGCTACACCTTC. Amino acid sequence: CASSPGRTGANYGYTF.